This TCR beta chain was sequenced in a study of CD8+ T cells in alopecia areata. After isolation, RNA underwent reverse transcription to generate cDNA as the sequencing template. The table came from immunoSEQ multiplex PCR; TCRdb's copy has only in-frame clones and leaves some out. The repertoire includes fewer than 150,000 clones, roughly three fifths of them detected once, and around 3.4% sits in the top ten. Treatment here: oral pan-JAK inhibitor, 5-10 mg twice daily. Punch biopsies of lesional scalp, plus peripheral blood, were taken from alopecia areata patients. The specimen was CD4+ T cells sorted from blood, collected at week 24, from a patient treated with tofacitinib. The receptor was derived from a human donor with alopecia areata.

The CDR3 reads CASSLQGQGTDTQYF. The CDR3 coding sequence is TGTGCCAGCAGCCTACAGGGACAGGGCACAGATACGCAGTATTTT. The rearrangement joins TRBV7-9 to TRBJ2-3; 8 bases agree with TRBD1. The germline V gene encodes CDR1 SEHNR and CDR2 FQNEAQ (reference sequence). Germline trimming cut 5 bases from V and 1 base from J; bases unmatched to any gene: 5. The CDR3 runs to 15 residues.